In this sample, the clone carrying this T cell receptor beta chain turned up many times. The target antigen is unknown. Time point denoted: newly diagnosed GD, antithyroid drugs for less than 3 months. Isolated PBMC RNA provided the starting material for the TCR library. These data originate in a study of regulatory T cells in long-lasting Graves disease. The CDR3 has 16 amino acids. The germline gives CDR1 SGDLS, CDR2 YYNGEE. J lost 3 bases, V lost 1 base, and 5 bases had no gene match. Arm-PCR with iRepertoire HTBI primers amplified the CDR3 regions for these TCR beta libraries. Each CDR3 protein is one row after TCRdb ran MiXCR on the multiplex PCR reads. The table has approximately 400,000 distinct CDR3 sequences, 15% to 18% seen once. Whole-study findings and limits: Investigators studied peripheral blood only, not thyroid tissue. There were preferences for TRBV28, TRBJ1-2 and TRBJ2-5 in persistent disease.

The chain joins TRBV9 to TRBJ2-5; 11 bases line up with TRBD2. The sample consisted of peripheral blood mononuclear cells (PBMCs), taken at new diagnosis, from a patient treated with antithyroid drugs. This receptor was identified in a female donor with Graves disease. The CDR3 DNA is TGTGCCAGCAGCGTATATGGGACTAGCGGAGAAGAGACCCAGTACTTC. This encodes CASSVYGTSGEETQYF.